This T cell receptor beta chain is drawn from a study of human T cells and chemical hapten exposure. In the study overall: Sensitization involved placing 2% DPC onto a 2 cm by 2 cm region of upper inner arm skin. Doses of diphenylcyclopropenone went to the patients' scalps weekly throughout the roughly 24-week study. Alopecia areata, totalis or universalis was found in mostly female patients.

This clonotype appeared a few times. TCRdb called the RACE reads again in MiXCR, with one record for every CDR3 protein. The profile shows around 120,000 distinct CDR3 sequences, around 13% of them singletons. The time point is: patch test 1, 2 weeks after DPC sensitization. This sample's treatment: therapeutic diphenylcyclopropenone sensitization with weekly scalp DPC. The CDR3 spans 16 residues. The germline CDR1 and CDR2 sequences are SGHTA and FQGNSA. V dropped 5 bases and J dropped 7; count of bases not matched to a gene: 16. Sequences were derived from whole blood, sampled in connection with sensitization to the hapten diphenylcyclopropenone (DPC). The receptor comes from a man between 18 and 35 years old with alopecia areata. Some clones in this sample may be carry-over from other donors' samples. The rearrangement uses TRBV7-2 and TRBJ2-5; 7 bases agree with TRBD2. CDR3 sequence (DNA): TGTGCCAGCAGCCCAGCGGGATACACTCTTCCCGTGACCCAGTACTTC. Translated, it gives CASSPAGYTLPVTQYF.